This T cell receptor beta chain emerged from a study of T cells in Graves' hyperthyroidism and ophthalmopathy (dated by TCRdb to between 2018 and 2021). At the level of the whole study: Peripheral blood was sampled at the time of initial diagnosis, prior to any treatment. The 100 discovery patients were randomly split 7:3 into training and test sets. The study also compared thyroid tissue and blood T-cell repertoires from five or six Graves' hyperthyroidism patients. After sampling, hyperthyroidism patients received methimazole starting at 30 mg daily, and ophthalmopathy patients received high-dose intravenous methylprednisolone. According to the paper, TCR Vbeta CDR3 sequencing was carried out on about 140 peripheral blood samples, which came from approximately 41 ophthalmopathy, approximately 72 hyperthyroidism and roughly 17 progressor patients. To identify TCR V-J signatures that set the groups apart, the researchers used a discovery cohort of 100 or so patients, made up of fewer than 50 with Graves' ophthalmopathy and some 56 with stable Graves' hyperthyroidism. An independent validation cohort of 18 to 20 hyperthyroidism patients and 17 patients who later progressed to ophthalmopathy tested prospective prediction of ophthalmopathy.

Moderately to severely active disease, a Clinical Activity Score of at least 3, a NOSPECS grade of at least 4, and a duration under 3 months were present in ophthalmopathy patients. The study excluded patients with uncontrolled infections, other autoimmune diseases, pregnancy or lactation. Diagnoses were established on the basis of clinical symptoms, serum thyroxine and TRAb, thyroid ultrasound, and orbital computed tomography. PBMCs were isolated from about 10 ml of fresh peripheral blood by Ficoll-Paque density gradient centrifugation. Trizol reagent was used to extract total RNA, and RNA quality was then checked on an Agilent 2100 Bioanalyzer. The sample holds many counts of this clonotype. There is no known antigen for this receptor. It has no much larger one-base neighbor in the sample; base qualities were not kept. The TCR beta CDR3 regions were amplified from RNA transcripts. For the first round of RT-PCR on the TCR CDR3, the HTBI primer set was used together with the Qiagen OneStep RT-PCR kit. A second multiplex PCR round built the libraries, followed by size selection and purification. Paired-end sequencing of the libraries was performed with 100 bp reads on an Illumina HiSeq2000. Per the original workflow: SOAPnuke was used to process the raw data, throwing out any read that contained adapters or uncalled bases, had a mean Phred below 15, or lacked an exact constant-primer or identifier match. High-quality paired reads were merged with COPE v1.2.5, and unique nucleotide sequences were defined as clonotypes. MiTCR v1.1 was used to align the clonotypes against IMGT TRBV, TRBD and TRBJ reference segments. The analysis included only V-J combinations with a frequency above 0.0001, which together covered 99% to 99.2% of the repertoires. The TCS score was defined as F50 (clonal expansion) divided by E x V (chaos), with BLOSUM62-based TCRdist calculated between CDR3 peptides within each V-J. Welch's t-statistics and random forest reduced 514 V-J features to 13, which were used in a naive Bayes classifier (R e1071). TCRdb's own reprocessing of the public reads used fastp at Q25 and MiXCR and kept productive beta chains. Every entry covers one CDR3 protein and lists the most common genes and DNA from its rows. The V and J calls, along with clone size, are taken from TCRdb and not from the paper's own processing. The sample data list about 410,000 distinct CDR3 sequences, and roughly 14% of these were observed just once. The ten largest clonotypes hold about 13% of the sample.

Study-wide conclusions, independent of this receptor: A model built on a 13 V-J signature distinguished ophthalmopathy from stable hyperthyroidism, reaching about 89% sensitivity and under 84% specificity in cross-validation and 80%/75% in testing. Most expanded thyroid clonotypes (frequency above 0.001) were also detected in blood, suggesting blood repertoires may reflect thyroid immune responses. No statistical method was used to set the sample size in advance, and investigators knew the group allocation. In validation, the model predicted progression to ophthalmopathy with approximately 70% sensitivity and less than 80% specificity, a median of approximately 6.5 months before onset.

From its cysteine to its phenylalanine, the CDR3 spans 11 amino acids. Just CDR3 DNA is preserved here, 33 bases in frame from base 1. The CDR1 and CDR2 encoded by the germline V gene are LGHNT and FRNRAP. V loses 7 bases, J loses 5 bases, and the germline ends lie 8 bases apart. This chain is built from TRBV12-5 and TRBJ1-1; the D gene cannot be resolved reliably. Sequenced: blood. The TCR comes from a man younger than 35 with Graves' ophthalmopathy. The CDR3 in this case is CASVLGTEAFF. The nucleotide sequence reads as follows: TGTGCTAGTGTTCTTGGGACTGAAGCTTTCTTT.